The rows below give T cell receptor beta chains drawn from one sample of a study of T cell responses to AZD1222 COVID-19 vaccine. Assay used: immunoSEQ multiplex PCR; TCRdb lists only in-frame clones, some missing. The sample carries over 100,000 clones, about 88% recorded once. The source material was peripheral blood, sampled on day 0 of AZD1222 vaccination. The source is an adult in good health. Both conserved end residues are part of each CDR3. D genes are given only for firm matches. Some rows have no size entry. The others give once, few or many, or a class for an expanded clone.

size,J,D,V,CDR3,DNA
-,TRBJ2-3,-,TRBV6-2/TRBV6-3,CASSYYREDTQYF,TGTGCCAGCAGTTATTACAGGGAAGATACGCAGTATTTT
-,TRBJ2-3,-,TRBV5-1,CASSLGPGDTQYF,TGCGCCAGCAGCTTGGGTCCGGGAGATACGCAGTATTTT
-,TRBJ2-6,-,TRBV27,CASSLSPGLGANVLTF,TGTGCCAGCAGTTTATCCCCCGGGTTGGGGGCCAACGTCCTGACTTTC
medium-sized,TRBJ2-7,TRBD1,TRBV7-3,CASSYGTGYEQYF,TGTGCCAGCAGCTACGGGACAGGCTACGAGCAGTACTTC
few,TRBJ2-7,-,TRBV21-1,CASSKGCRLSAYEQYF,TGTGCCAGCAGCAAAGGCTGCCGATTATCAGCCTACGAGCAGTACTTC
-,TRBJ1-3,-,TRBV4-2,CASSQDPGYGNTIYF,TGTGCCAGCAGCCAAGATCCGGGTTATGGAAACACCATATATTTT
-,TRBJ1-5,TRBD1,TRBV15,CATSRDLRTGKGNQPQHF,TGTGCCACCAGCAGAGATCTTAGGACAGGGAAGGGTAATCAGCCCCAGCATTTT
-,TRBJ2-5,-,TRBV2,CASRTISGTTTQETQYF,TGTGCCAGCAGGACCATCTCCGGGACCACAACGCAGGAGACCCAGTACTTC
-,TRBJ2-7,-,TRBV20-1,CSAGPLHEQYF,TGCAGTGCTGGACCTCTCCACGAGCAGTACTTC
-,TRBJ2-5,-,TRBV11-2,CASSPRASAGGETQYF,TGTGCCAGCAGCCCGCGGGCTAGCGCCGGAGGAGAGACCCAGTACTTC
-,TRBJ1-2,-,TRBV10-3,CATRGGEGYTF,TGTGCCACCAGGGGAGGAGAGGGCTACACCTTC
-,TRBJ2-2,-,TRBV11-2,CASSFLEGVNTGELFF,TGTGCCAGCAGCTTTCTTGAGGGGGTTAACACCGGGGAGCTGTTTTTT
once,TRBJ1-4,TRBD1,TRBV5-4,CASSPGGGTANEKLFF,TGTGCCAGCAGCCCAGGGGGAGGGACGGCTAATGAAAAACTGTTTTTT
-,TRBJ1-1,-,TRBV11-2,CASSLITGTEAFF,TGTGCCAGCAGCCTTATTACAGGAACTGAAGCTTTCTTT
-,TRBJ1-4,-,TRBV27,CASSPRGATNEKLFF,TGTGCCAGCAGTCCCCGAGGGGCAACTAATGAAAAACTGTTTTTT
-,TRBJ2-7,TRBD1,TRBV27,CASRLWDRGLEQYF,TGTGCCAGCAGATTATGGGACAGGGGTCTCGAGCAGTACTTC
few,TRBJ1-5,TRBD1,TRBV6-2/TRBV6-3,CASSGDRGAEPQHF,TGTGCCAGCAGTGGTGACAGGGGGGCAGAGCCCCAGCATTTT
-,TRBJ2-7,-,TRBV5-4,CASSPSDTYEQYF,TGTGCCAGCAGCCCCTCGGACACCTACGAGCAGTACTTC
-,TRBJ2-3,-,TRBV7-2,CASTLRGIGADTQYF,TGTGCCAGCACCCTAAGGGGAATCGGGGCAGATACGCAGTATTTT
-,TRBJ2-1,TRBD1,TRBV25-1,CASSADSGGRSGNEQFF,TGTGCCAGCAGCGCAGACTCAGGGGGCCGTTCGGGCAATGAGCAGTTCTTC
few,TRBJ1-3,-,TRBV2,CASSGDNGNTIYF,TGTGCCAGCAGCGGAGACAATGGAAACACCATATATTTT
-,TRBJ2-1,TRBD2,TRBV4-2,CASSAPSGTKDEQFF,TGTGCCAGCAGCGCACCTAGCGGAACAAAAGATGAGCAGTTCTTC
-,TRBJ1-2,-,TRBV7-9,CASSLTTGLNYGYTF,TGTGCCAGCAGCTTAACCACGGGGTTGAACTATGGCTACACCTTC
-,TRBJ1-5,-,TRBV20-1,CSASTPVWGSNQPQHF,TGCAGTGCTAGTACTCCGGTCTGGGGAAGCAATCAGCCCCAGCATTTT
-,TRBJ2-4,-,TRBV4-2,CASSEGRGGATAKNIQYF,TGTGCCAGCAGCGAAGGGCGGGGAGGAGCCACAGCCAAAAACATTCAGTACTTC
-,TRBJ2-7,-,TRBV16,CASSQERSYEQYF,TGTGCCAGCAGCCAAGAGAGAAGCTACGAGCAGTACTTC
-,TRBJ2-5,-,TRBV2,CASSDRTPRETQYF,TGTGCCAGCAGTGACCGAACTCCGCGGGAGACCCAGTACTTC
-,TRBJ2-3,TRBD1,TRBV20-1,CSASDRGGAGDTQYF,TGCAGTGCTAGTGACCGAGGGGGCGCCGGTGATACGCAGTATTTT